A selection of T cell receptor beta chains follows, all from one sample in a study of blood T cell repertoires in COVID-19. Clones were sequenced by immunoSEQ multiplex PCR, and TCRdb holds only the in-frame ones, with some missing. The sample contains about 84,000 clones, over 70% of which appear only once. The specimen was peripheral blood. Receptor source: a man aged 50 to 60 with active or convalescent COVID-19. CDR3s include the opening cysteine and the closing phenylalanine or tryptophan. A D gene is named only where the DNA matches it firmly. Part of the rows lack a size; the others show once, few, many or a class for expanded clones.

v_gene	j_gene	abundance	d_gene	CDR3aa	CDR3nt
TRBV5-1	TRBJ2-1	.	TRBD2	CASSLGGGPYNEQFF	TGCGCCAGCAGCTTGGGCGGGGGGCCTTACAATGAGCAGTTCTTC
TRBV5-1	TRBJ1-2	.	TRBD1	CASSGGQGNYGYTF	TGCGCCAGCAGCGGGGGACAGGGGAACTATGGCTACACCTTC
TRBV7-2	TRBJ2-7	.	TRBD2	CASSRSGGSSYEQYF	TGTGCCAGCAGCCGTAGCGGGGGCTCCTCCTACGAGCAGTACTTC
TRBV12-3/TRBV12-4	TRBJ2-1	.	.	CASSLGGWNEQFF	TGTGCCAGCAGTTTAGGAGGTTGGAACGAGCAGTTCTTC
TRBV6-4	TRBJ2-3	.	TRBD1	CASSETGTGFTDTQYF	TGTGCCAGCAGTGAGACCGGGACAGGGTTCACAGATACGCAGTATTTT
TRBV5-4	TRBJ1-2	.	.	CASSFPFSRDMRNGYTF	TGTGCCAGCAGCTTCCCATTCTCCCGGGACATGAGGAATGGCTACACCTTC
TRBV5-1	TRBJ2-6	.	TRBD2	CASSSGRGASSGANVLTF	TGCGCCAGCAGCTCCGGGAGGGGGGCCAGCTCTGGGGCCAACGTCCTGACTTTC
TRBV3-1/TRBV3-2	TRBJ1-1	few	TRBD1	CASSQEDPGGDTEAFF	TGTGCCAGCAGCCAAGAAGATCCAGGGGGCGATACTGAAGCTTTCTTT
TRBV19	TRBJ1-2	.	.	CASRWGDYGYTF	TGTGCCAGTCGCTGGGGGGACTATGGCTACACCTTC
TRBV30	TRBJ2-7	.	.	CAAGYSYEQYF	TGTGCCGCGGGATATTCCTACGAGCAGTACTTC
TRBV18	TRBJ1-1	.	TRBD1	CASSSNRGETEAFF	TGTGCCAGCTCATCTAACAGGGGGGAGACTGAAGCTTTCTTT
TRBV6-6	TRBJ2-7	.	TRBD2	CASNPSQGAGRNEQYF	TGTGCCAGCAATCCCTCACAAGGAGCGGGGAGAAACGAGCAGTACTTC
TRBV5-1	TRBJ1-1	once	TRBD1	CASSLGQVPMNTEAFF	TGCGCCAGCAGCCTGGGACAGGTCCCCATGAACACTGAAGCTTTCTTT